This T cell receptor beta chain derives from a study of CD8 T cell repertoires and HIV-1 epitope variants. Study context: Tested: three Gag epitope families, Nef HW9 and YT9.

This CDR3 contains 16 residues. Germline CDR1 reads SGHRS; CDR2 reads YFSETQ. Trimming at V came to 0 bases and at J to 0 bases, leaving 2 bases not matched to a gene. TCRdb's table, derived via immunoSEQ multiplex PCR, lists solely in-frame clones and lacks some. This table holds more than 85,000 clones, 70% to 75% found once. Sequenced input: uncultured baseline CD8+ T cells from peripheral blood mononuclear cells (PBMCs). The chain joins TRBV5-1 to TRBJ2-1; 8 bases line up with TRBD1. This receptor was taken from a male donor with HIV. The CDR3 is CASSLGTGNSYNEQFF. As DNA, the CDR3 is TGCGCCAGCAGCTTGGGGACAGGGAACTCCTACAATGAGCAGTTCTTC.